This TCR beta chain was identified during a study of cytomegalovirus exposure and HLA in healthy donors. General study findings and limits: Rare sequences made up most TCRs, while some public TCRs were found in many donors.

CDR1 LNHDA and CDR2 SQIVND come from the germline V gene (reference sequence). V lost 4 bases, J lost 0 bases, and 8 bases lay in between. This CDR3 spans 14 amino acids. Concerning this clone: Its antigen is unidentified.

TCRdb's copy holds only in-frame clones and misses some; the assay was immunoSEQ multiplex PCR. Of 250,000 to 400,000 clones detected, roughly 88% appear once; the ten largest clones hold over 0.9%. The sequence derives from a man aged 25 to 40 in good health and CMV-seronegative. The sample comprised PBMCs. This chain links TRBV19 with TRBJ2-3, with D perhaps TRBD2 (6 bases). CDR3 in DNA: TGTGCCAGTAGTAGGGGGGAGAGCACAGATACGCAGTATTTT. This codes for CASSRGESTDTQYF. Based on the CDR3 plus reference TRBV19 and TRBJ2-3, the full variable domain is DGGITQSPKYLFRKEGQNVTLSCEQNLNHDAMYWYRQDPGQGLRLIYYSQIVNDFQKGDIAEGYSVSREKKESFPLTVTSAQKNPTAFYLCASSRGESTDTQYFGPGTRLTVL.